This T cell receptor beta chain derives from a study of T cells in Graves' hyperthyroidism and ophthalmopathy. Study results and limitations: The authors' 13 V-J model separated ophthalmopathy from stable hyperthyroidism.

This clonotype was observed many times. The antigen is undetermined. TCR beta CDR3 regions were amplified from RNA. In the first-round RT-PCR of the TCR CDR3, the HTBI primer set was used. TCRdb analysed the multiplex PCR reads with MiXCR anew, one entry per CDR3 protein. The data show about 400,000 distinct CDR3 sequences, about 13% seen once. Thyroid ultrasound, orbital computed tomography, clinical symptoms, and serum thyroxine and TRAb underpinned diagnoses. The TCR comes from a woman aged 18-29 years with Graves' hyperthyroidism. The sample comprised blood.

The chain's CDR3 is CASSFRTGGNSPLHF. CDR3 nucleotide sequence: TGTGCCAGCAGTTTTCGGACAGGGGGTAATTCACCCCTCCACTTT. V is TRBV6-1 and J is TRBJ1-6; 10 bases are a match to TRBD1. The V segment lost 5 bases and the J segment 6 bases; nucleotides outside the gene matches: 4. The germline CDR1 and CDR2 sequences are MNHNS and SASEGT. The CDR3 spans 15 residues.